This T cell receptor beta chain was captured in a study of T cells after yellow fever vaccination. Study conclusions and caveats: Contamination of FACS-sorted repertoires by abundant clonotypes from the bulk population could occur. Reappearance after the booster was seen for most primary-vaccination clones, at roughly 96% CD4 and around 90% CD8. Clonotypes found in both CD4 and CD8 compartments made up a small share.

TCRdb fed the 5' RACE reads into MiXCR, producing one record per CDR3 protein. The profile shows 250,000 to 400,000 distinct CDR3 sequences, over 3.5% of them singletons. The germline V gene has CDR1 DFQATT and CDR2 SNEGSKA (reference sequence). This CDR3 region has 16 residues. Germline trimming cut 5 bases from V and 5 bases from J; bases unmatched to any gene: 12. This clonotype was seen ten or more times. Its specificity is unknown. Sequenced here: PBMCs, sampled 15 days after the yellow fever booster vaccination. The chain joins TRBV20-1 to TRBJ1-6; the match to TRBD1 covers 7 bases. This clonotype was obtained from a young man who received the YFV17D yellow fever vaccine. CDR3 sequence: CSARTPVDRDNSPLHF. CDR3 in DNA: TGCAGTGCTCGTACCCCCGTTGACAGGGATAATTCACCCCTCCACTTT.